This T cell receptor beta chain is from a study of T cells in Graves' hyperthyroidism and ophthalmopathy. Per germline, CDR1 ENHRY and CDR2 SYGVKD. This CDR3 has 15 amino acids. V lost 0 bases to trimming and J lost 6 bases, with 14 bases between them. Ten or more counts support this clonotype. TCR beta CDR3 regions were amplified from RNA. An initial round of RT-PCR targeting the TCR CDR3 relied on the HTBI primer set. TCRdb redid the calling of the multiplex PCR reads with MiXCR, one entry per CDR3 protein. The sample yields hundreds of thousands of distinct CDR3 sequences, roughly 15% seen once. The chain combines TRBV10-3 with TRBJ1-2, with a weak D call TRBD1 (5 bases). The sequence was obtained from a woman between 18 and 30 years old with Graves' ophthalmopathy. Sequencing was carried out using blood. DNA of the CDR3: TGTGCCATCAGTGAGTCGAATACCCAGGGCCATGGCTACACCTTC. Its translation: CAISESNTQGHGYTF.